This is a list of T cell receptor beta chains from one sample in a study of cytomegalovirus exposure and HLA in healthy donors. The repertoire was sequenced with immunoSEQ multiplex PCR; TCRdb's copy has only in-frame clones and lacks some. This sample carries around 180,000 clones, about 80% of them seen once, and the ten largest clones take approximately 7%. The sample was PBMCs. These receptors were obtained from a man in his late teens or twenties in good health and CMV-seropositive. CDR3s leave out the opening cysteine and the closing phenylalanine or tryptophan. The order of the fields is V gene, clone size, CDR3 protein. Size tells how often a clone was seen (once, few, many) or the class of an expanded clone, and some rows leave it out.

V gene: TRBV9; clone size: NA; CDR3 protein: ASSATATNEKLF
V gene: TRBV6-5; clone size: NA; CDR3 protein: ASMRTLNTGELF
V gene: TRBV5-4; clone size: NA; CDR3 protein: ASSPPEGGLRDTQY
V gene: TRBV7-2; clone size: NA; CDR3 protein: ASSVGGTGNQPQH
V gene: TRBV5-8; clone size: NA; CDR3 protein: ASSYDRDSIYEQY
V gene: TRBV5-6; clone size: few; CDR3 protein: ASSQTSPDEQF
V gene: TRBV4-3; clone size: once; CDR3 protein: ASSQYPQASGNTIY
V gene: TRBV20-1; clone size: NA; CDR3 protein: SASAGVQY
V gene: TRBV6-6; clone size: few; CDR3 protein: ASRDGMNQPQH
V gene: TRBV19; clone size: NA; CDR3 protein: ASSETGFYNEQF
V gene: TRBV11-2; clone size: NA; CDR3 protein: ASRLPGASNTGELF
V gene: TRBV2; clone size: NA; CDR3 protein: ASILAGEQF
V gene: TRBV2; clone size: NA; CDR3 protein: ASRRQQGLAETQY
V gene: TRBV30; clone size: NA; CDR3 protein: ASDRVNTEAF
V gene: TRBV11-2; clone size: NA; CDR3 protein: ASSSLNRYSNQPQH
V gene: TRBV4-2; clone size: NA; CDR3 protein: ASSQFRGHNQLEAF
V gene: TRBV9; clone size: NA; CDR3 protein: ASSVGLAGGDTQY
V gene: TRBV11-3; clone size: NA; CDR3 protein: ASSPASGRGNEQF
V gene: TRBV20-1; clone size: NA; CDR3 protein: SAARDGYT
V gene: TRBV7-2; clone size: NA; CDR3 protein: ASSLVATGARRGNTIY
V gene: TRBV4-2; clone size: few; CDR3 protein: ASSQDTSGSYEQY
V gene: TRBV5-4; clone size: NA; CDR3 protein: ASSFYGDRGFHEQY
V gene: TRBV7-2; clone size: NA; CDR3 protein: ASSPGTMGTEAF
V gene: TRBV5-6; clone size: NA; CDR3 protein: ASSFWISGTGKTEAF
V gene: TRBV10-1; clone size: few; CDR3 protein: ASSEELARKRYEQY
V gene: TRBV28; clone size: NA; CDR3 protein: ASSAGLFVGEQY
V gene: TRBV30; clone size: once; CDR3 protein: AWGQRNTEAF
V gene: TRBV27; clone size: NA; CDR3 protein: ASSWAGTLYEQY
V gene: TRBV4-2; clone size: once; CDR3 protein: ASSRAGQGNIQY
V gene: TRBV7-8; clone size: NA; CDR3 protein: ASSLGSAGPYNEQF
V gene: TRBV7-2; clone size: NA; CDR3 protein: ASSLGEAGWYNEQF
V gene: TRBV6-4; clone size: NA; CDR3 protein: ASSSGTGNTGELF
V gene: TRBV7-9; clone size: NA; CDR3 protein: ASSPNRGGNEQY
V gene: TRBV28; clone size: NA; CDR3 protein: ASSLRGENQPQH
V gene: TRBV27; clone size: NA; CDR3 protein: ASTQVGALTDTQY
V gene: TRBV5-1; clone size: few; CDR3 protein: ASSLRGLAGVDTQY
V gene: TRBV28; clone size: NA; CDR3 protein: ASSLSFQGNEAF
V gene: TRBV6-5; clone size: NA; CDR3 protein: ASSYGQGVANEQF
V gene: TRBV7-8; clone size: NA; CDR3 protein: ASCGTGFGSNQPQH
V gene: TRBV27; clone size: NA; CDR3 protein: ASRNTGGGTYEQY
V gene: TRBV28; clone size: NA; CDR3 protein: ASSRLGLNYEQY
V gene: TRBV4-1; clone size: NA; CDR3 protein: ASSLTSGRNEQF
V gene: TRBV27; clone size: NA; CDR3 protein: ASSRDYLTDTQY
V gene: TRBV5-1; clone size: NA; CDR3 protein: ASSLLGDSTDTQY
V gene: TRBV27; clone size: NA; CDR3 protein: ASSLAGQASEQY
V gene: TRBV5-1; clone size: NA; CDR3 protein: ASSNGQGDNQPQH
V gene: TRBV2; clone size: NA; CDR3 protein: ASRGVSSPRAF
V gene: TRBV30; clone size: few; CDR3 protein: AWSLAGSTDTQY
V gene: TRBV6-5; clone size: once; CDR3 protein: ASSYEQGAYEQY